A single sample is the source of the 24 T cell receptor beta chains below, sequenced in a study of T-cell memory formation after mild COVID-19. TCRdb processed the 5' RACE reads anew with MiXCR; each CDR3 protein has one entry. Here the sample spans some 150,000 distinct CDR3 sequences, 6% to 7% being singletons. Sequencing was carried out using PBMCs or a T cell subset sorted from them (not recorded which). The receptors come from an adult woman who had mild COVID-19 (a few samples of this study predate the infection). Cell type and time point are not known.

This clonotype appeared many times. V is TRBV7-6 and J is TRBJ2-7; unclear D gene. V lost 1 base, J lost 2 bases, and 9 bases lay in between. CDR1 is SGHVS and CDR2 is FNYEAQ in the germline V gene. The CDR3 sequence is 14 residues long. CDR3 in DNA: TGTGCCAGCAGCTTAGGCGTCACGGCCTACGAGCAGTACTTC. It encodes CASSLGVTAYEQYF.

This clonotype has ten or more counts. The rearrangement links TRBV7-2 to TRBJ2-7, with 8 nucleotides matching TRBD1. The germline CDR1 and CDR2 sequences are SGHTA and FQGNSA. The CDR3 consists of 14 residues. V was pared by 3 bases and J by 4 bases, with 5 bases of the junction left unmatched. This chain's CDR3 is CASSFGQGPYEQYF. DNA for the CDR3: TGTGCCAGCAGCTTCGGACAGGGACCGTACGAGCAGTACTTC.

This clonotype occurred many times. V gene TRBV20-1 combines with J gene TRBJ2-3; 9 nucleotides agree with TRBD2. Per the germline V gene, CDR1 is DFQATT and CDR2 is SNEGSKA (reference sequence). The length of the CDR3 is 14 residues. V trimming: 2 bases; J trimming: 4 bases; junction bases outside the gene matches: 4. CDR3 in DNA: TGCAGTGCTAGACTAGCGGGAACTTCAGATACGCAGTATTTT. Protein product: CSARLAGTSDTQYF.

The chain joins TRBV12-3 or TRBV12-4 to TRBJ2-2, with 8 bases identical to TRBD2. The V and J ends lost 5 bases and 5 bases, in that order; junction bases with no gene match: 10. This CDR3 has 16 amino acids. The chain's CDR3 is CASSPAFGGGTGELFF. CDR3 DNA: TGTGCCAGCAGTCCCGCCTTCGGGGGGGGAACCGGGGAGCTGTTTTTT.

This clonotype was counted at least ten times. The chain combines TRBV6-5 with TRBJ1-2, with 9 positions matching TRBD1. CDR3 size: 14 residues. Germline trimming cut 6 bases from V and 4 bases from J; bases unmatched to any gene: 6. Germline V gives CDR1 MNHEY, CDR2 SVGAGI. The CDR3 spells CASRRDRDSYGYTF. CDR3 coding DNA: TGTGCCAGCAGGAGGGACAGGGATAGCTATGGCTACACCTTC.

This clonotype has at least ten counts. The V gene is TRBV5-1, the J gene TRBJ2-2; D may be TRBD1 or TRBD2 (6 bases each). CDR1 and CDR2 from the germline V gene are SGHRS and YFSETQ. The CDR3 loop spans 13 amino acids. Trimming stripped 4 bases from V and 6 bases from J, with 10 bases between. The CDR3 reads CASSNRDSGELFF. The CDR3 DNA reads TGCGCCAGCAGCAACAGGGACTCCGGGGAGCTGTTTTTT.

This clonotype was seen more than once but under ten times. The chain joins TRBV9 to TRBJ2-5, with D possibly called TRBD1 or TRBD2 (7 bases each). The ends were cut back, 4 bases at V and 4 bases at J, with 17 bases in the middle. CDR3 size: 15 residues. Per germline, CDR1 SGDLS and CDR2 YYNGEE. The CDR3 is CASSPLARGGETQYF. The DNA of the CDR3 is TGTGCCAGCAGCCCCCTGGCCAGGGGGGGAGAGACCCAGTACTTC.

At least ten counts were recorded for this clonotype. The chain has TRBV5-1 and TRBJ1-2, with D maybe TRBD1 (5 bases). Between the trimmed V and J ends, which lost 4 bases and 5 bases, there was a span of 21 bases. CDR1 is SGHRS, CDR2 YFSETQ, per germline. This CDR3 is 16 amino acids long. As DNA, the CDR3 is TGCGCCAGCAGCCCTCGGTCAGGGAGTTTAAGTTATGGCTACACCTTC. Its protein product is CASSPRSGSLSYGYTF.

The chain is built from TRBV12-1 and TRBJ2-5; the table names TRBD2, a call not compared with the DNA. TRBV12-1 is a pseudogene locus. The CDR3 has 18 residues. DNA of the CDR3: TGTGCCAGCAGCCAAGGACTAGCGGGGGCGCTCCCCCAAGAGACCCAGTACTTC. It translates to CASSQGLAGALPQETQYF.

There are a few counts of this clonotype. The chain carries TRBV3-1 and TRBJ2-7; D is unresolved. Germline values: CDR1 LGHDT, CDR2 YNNKEL (reference sequence). V was shortened by 3 bases and J by 2 bases, with 11 bases between the two germline ends. The CDR3 consists of 14 residues. Here the CDR3 reads CASSQAQGPYEQYF. The DNA for the CDR3 is TGTGCCAGCAGCCAGGCTCAAGGCCCCTACGAGCAGTACTTC.

This clonotype was picked up many times. V and J are TRBV4-1 and TRBJ2-1, with 7 bases matching TRBD1. J was trimmed by 11 bases and V by 4 bases; bases with no gene match: 29. The germline V gene has CDR1 MGHRA and CDR2 YSYEKL. The CDR3 consists of 20 residues. The CDR3: CASSPIPLHYRGGPRLQQFF. The CDR3, as DNA: TGCGCCAGCAGCCCGATACCCCTTCATTACAGGGGTGGACCTCGCTTACAGCAGTTCTTC.

There are many counts of this clonotype. The gene calls are TRBV5-1 and TRBJ2-3; D is perhaps TRBD1 (7 bases). CDR1 is SGHRS, CDR2 YFSETQ, per germline. The CDR3 is made up of 14 amino acids. The germline V and J ends were trimmed by 3 bases and 3 bases, with 11 bases remaining between them. The CDR3: CASSWDSGTDTQYF. Here the CDR3 DNA reads TGCGCCAGCAGCTGGGACAGCGGGACAGATACGCAGTATTTT.

The CDR3 sequence: CATRQGASNEQFF. The CDR3 DNA reads as TGTGCCACCAGACAGGGGGCATCCAATGAGCAGTTCTTC. This chain uses TRBV24-1 with TRBJ2-1; 9 nucleotides line up with TRBD1. Germline trimming cut 7 bases from V and 6 bases from J; bases unmatched to any gene: 3. Germline assignment: CDR1 KGHDR and CDR2 SFDVKD. CDR3 size: 13 residues.

This clonotype was observed a few times. The rearrangement links TRBV20-1 to TRBJ2-3; 7 bases are a match to TRBD1. The germline V gene has CDR1 DFQATT and CDR2 SNEGSKA (reference sequence). Unmatched junction bases numbered 7, after V lost 4 bases and J lost 6 bases. This CDR3 has 13 amino acids. CDR3 sequence reads: CSAMTGLMDTQYF. DNA of the CDR3: TGCAGTGCTATGACAGGGTTAATGGATACGCAGTATTTT.

The chain has TRBV19 and TRBJ2-4; D not resolved. The CDR3 spans 13 residues. Looked up from germline, CDR1 is LNHDA and CDR2 is SQIVND (reference sequence). Trimming shortened V by 3 bases and J by 2 bases, and 5 bases separated the two germline ends. CDR3 DNA: TGTGCCAGTAGTATGGGAACCAAAAACATTCAGTACTTC. Protein: CASSMGTKNIQYF. The full variable domain, with the rest looked up from reference TRBV19 and TRBJ2-4, is DGGITQSPKYLFRKEGQNVTLSCEQNLNHDAMYWYRQDPGQGLRLIYYSQIVNDFQKGDIAEGYSVSREKKESFPLTVTSAQKNPTAFYLCASSMGTKNIQYFGAGTRLSVL.

This clonotype turned up a few times. The chain links TRBV9 to TRBJ2-3; 11 nucleotides match TRBD2. Trimming took 4 bases from V and 3 from J; bases not matched to a gene: 10. The CDR3 is 17 amino acids. Germline CDR1 reads SGDLS; CDR2 reads YYNGEE. The CDR3 is CASSISGRAILTDTQYF. CDR3 DNA: TGTGCCAGCAGCATTAGCGGGAGGGCCATTCTGACAGATACGCAGTATTTT. The full variable domain, rest sourced from reference TRBV9 and TRBJ2-3, is DSGVTQTPKHLITATGQRVTLRCSPRSGDLSVYWYQQSLDQGLQFLIQYYNGEERAKGNILERFSAQQFPDLHSELNLSSLELGDSALYFCASSISGRAILTDTQYFGPGTRLTVL.

This clonotype has at least ten counts. The rearrangement links TRBV5-1 to TRBJ1-2; TRBD1 matches 10 bases. Trimming cost V 3 bases and J 4 bases; bases outside gene matches: 3. The CDR3 contains 14 residues. In germline, CDR1 is SGHRS, CDR2 YFSETQ. Here the CDR3 DNA reads TGCGCCAGCAGCTCCGGGACAGGGGCCTATGGCTACACCTTC. Its translation: CASSSGTGAYGYTF.

This clonotype was detected many times. The chain employs TRBV20-1 and TRBJ1-1; tentative D call: TRBD1 (5 bases). The CDR3 has 15 amino acids. Trimming shortened V by 5 bases and J by 0 bases, and 16 bases separated the two germline ends. Looked up from germline, CDR1 is DFQATT and CDR2 is SNEGSKA (reference sequence). The CDR3 DNA follows: TGCAGTGCTCTGGGGCAGACGTGGATGAACACTGAAGCTTTCTTT. Translating gives CSALGQTWMNTEAFF.

This clonotype was seen repeatedly, ten times or more. The chain is built from TRBV5-1 and TRBJ1-1; weak D call: TRBD1 (5 bases). The length of the CDR3 is 15 residues. V lost 0 bases and J lost 0, with 9 bases in between. Per germline, CDR1 SGHRS and CDR2 YFSETQ. Written as DNA, the CDR3 is TGCGCCAGCAGCTTGGTTCCGGGACTGAACACTGAAGCTTTCTTT. It is translated as CASSLVPGLNTEAFF.

In this sample, this clonotype turned up many times. The chain recombines TRBV7-8 with TRBJ1-2; a possible D gene is TRBD1 (5 bases). V lost 1 base and J lost 6, with 12 bases in between. The germline gives CDR1 SGHVS, CDR2 FQNEAQ. The CDR3 is 14 amino acids. CDR3 sequence: CASSLVEGRDGYTF. The CDR3 bases are TGTGCCAGCAGCTTAGTTGAGGGGCGCGATGGCTACACCTTC.

V and J are TRBV6-5 and TRBJ1-5; D might be TRBD1 (6 bases). V was trimmed by 5 bases and J by 4 bases, leaving 15 bases between them. This CDR3 spans 15 amino acids. CDR1 is MNHEY, CDR2 SVGAGI, per germline. The CDR3 region is CASSPREGGNQPQHF. DNA for the CDR3: TGTGCCAGCAGTCCCCGGGAGGGGGGGAATCAGCCCCAGCATTTT.

This clonotype was recorded a few times. The V call is TRBV5-1, the J call TRBJ1-1; maybe TRBD1 (6 bases). The V and J ends lost 5 bases and 1 base respectively, with 18 bases between them. The CDR3 totals 16 residues. Germline CDR1 and CDR2: SGHRS and YFSETQ. The CDR3: CASSRGGGSGNTEAFF. CDR3 bases: TGCGCCAGCAGTAGAGGGGGAGGAAGTGGGAACACTGAAGCTTTCTTT.

This clonotype showed up many times. Here the CDR3 DNA reads TGCAGTGCTCCGGGACTAGCGGGAGGGAACTACAATGAGCAGTTCTTC. Amino acids: CSAPGLAGGNYNEQFF. This chain uses TRBV20-1 with TRBJ2-1, with 16 bases aligning to TRBD2. The CDR3 sequence is 16 residues long. From germline, CDR1 is DFQATT and CDR2 SNEGSKA (reference sequence). J gave up 3 bases and V 5 bases, and 4 bases lay outside the gene matches.

This rearrangement joins TRBV7-8 to TRBJ2-7; perhaps TRBD1 as D (5 bases). V lost 5 bases to trimming and J lost 1 base, with 12 bases between them. Germline V gene lookup returns CDR1 SGHVS and CDR2 FQNEAQ. The CDR3 is made up of 14 amino acids. CDR3 region: CASSQEGASYEQYF. As DNA, the CDR3 is TGTGCCAGCAGCCAGGAAGGGGCTTCCTACGAGCAGTACTTC.